This TCR beta chain is drawn from a study of shared clonotypes between healthy human individuals. Overall study: CD4 naive and CD4 memory each took three plates per donor, while CD8 naive took two and CD8 memory one. Study-wide findings and caveats: Estimated richness values were generally larger in naive subsets than in memory subsets.

With V trimmed by 4 bases and J by 2 bases, 3 bases remained unmatched. The CDR3 consists of 14 residues. From germline, CDR1 is MDHEN and CDR2 SYDVKM. A word on this clone: Its antigen remains unidentified.

Here immunoSEQ multiplex PCR was the method, and the copy in TCRdb shows in-frame clones only, minus some. The table lists about a million clones, roughly 80% of them singletons. This receptor was identified in a man between 18 and 35 years old in good health. Some clones in this sample may be carry-over from other donors' samples. The chain carries TRBV28 and TRBJ1-2; 8 nucleotides line up with TRBD1. Input material: memory CD4+ T cells from PBMCs. The subset is: CD45RA-negative fraction. CDR3 nucleotide sequence: TGTGCCAGCAGTTGGGGACAGGCCAACTATGGCTACACCTTC. Translated: CASSWGQANYGYTF.